This T cell receptor (beta chain) was recovered during a study of human T cells and chemical hapten exposure. Study background: Application of 0.01% DPC to the upper back was done by patch test, with a reading at 6 days. Study results and caveats: With patch test score, the counts of PT1 expanded TCRs showed a positive correlation.

Time point noted: pre-sensitization, week 0. Documented treatment: therapeutic diphenylcyclopropenone sensitization with weekly scalp DPC. It was unfractionated whole blood from which total RNA was extracted. The CDR3 spans 16 residues. Germline V gives CDR1 DFQATT, CDR2 SNEGSKA (reference sequence). Trimming removed 2 bases from V and 1 base from J; junction bases left unmatched: 7. This clonotype came up many times. Antigen: not known. MiXCR, run by TCRdb on the RACE reads, gives a single entry per CDR3 protein. The sample lists tens of thousands of distinct CDR3 sequences; more than 10% were seen once.

This chain joins TRBV20-1 and TRBJ2-1; 8 bases line up with TRBD1. Sequences were derived from whole blood, sampled in connection with sensitization to the hapten diphenylcyclopropenone (DPC). This clonotype was sampled from a woman between 40 and 55 years old with alopecia areata. Some clones in this sample may be carry-over from other donors' samples. The CDR3 sequence is CSARTRGRFSYNEQFF. CDR3 DNA: TGCAGTGCTAGAACCAGGGGGCGGTTTTCCTACAATGAGCAGTTCTTC.